The 5 T cell receptor beta chains given below trace back to one sample, sequenced in a study of blood T cell repertoires in COVID-19 (dated by TCRdb to 2020 to 2022). Libraries were constructed by the immunoSEQ multiplex PCR assay. Sourced from immuneACCESS, this table was stored by TCRdb with only in-frame sequences that have V and J called. A share of the clones is absent; for the studies checked, an unresolved V gene accounts for under half, and the remainder has no known explanation. Within this sample are 90,000 to 150,000 clones, with approximately 80% of them counted one time only. 9.5% to 13% of the sample goes to the ten largest clones. The sample taken for sequencing was peripheral blood. The receptors derive from a human donor in a cohort sampled during active COVID-19.

The chain combines TRBV27 with TRBJ1-2; D gene ambiguous. V lost 4 bases, J lost 5 bases, and 23 bases lay in between. The germline gives CDR1 MNHEY, CDR2 SMNVEV (reference sequence). There are 17 residues in the CDR3. CDR3 bases: TGTGCCAGCAGTTCCAACCTGGGGAGCCCGGGTATTTATGGCTACACCTTC. Encoded protein: CASSSNLGSPGIYGYTF.

This rearrangement joins TRBV7-2 to TRBJ1-1, with 9 nucleotides matching TRBD1. Per the germline V gene, CDR1 is SGHTA and CDR2 is FQGNSA. The V and J ends lost 5 bases and 1 base, in that order; junction bases with no gene match: 2. The CDR3 has 14 amino acids. CDR3 sequence (DNA): TGTGCCAGCAGCCCGGGACAGGGGAACACTGAAGCTTTCTTT. Its translation is CASSPGQGNTEAFF.

This chain uses TRBV11-2 with TRBJ1-1; a possible D gene is TRBD1 (6 bases). CDR3 length: 13 amino acids. Germline assignment: CDR1 SGHAT and CDR2 FQNNGV. The V gene lost 6 bases and the J gene lost 11 bases, with 19 bases spanning the gap. CDR3 sequence (DNA): TGTGCCAGCAGTTCCGGGACACATATAGAGGCTTTCTTT. Its translation: CASSSGTHIEAFF.

The rearrangement links TRBV5-1 to TRBJ1-1; D gene unclear. The V end lost 5 bases, the J end lost 8 bases, and 19 bases lay between the germline ends. CDR3 length equals 14 residues. Germline loops: CDR1 SGHRS, CDR2 YFSETQ. The CDR3: CASSLTSAGLEAFF. CDR3 sequence (DNA): TGCGCCAGCAGTCTCACCTCGGCCGGACTCGAAGCTTTCTTT.

The chain uses TRBV19 and TRBJ1-1; TRBD1 agrees at 8 bases. The CDR3 is made up of 16 amino acids. V was clipped by 4 bases and J by 4 bases; unmatched bases: 11. Germline V gene lookup returns CDR1 LNHDA and CDR2 SQIVND (reference sequence). CDR3 region: CASSNRGIMGSTEAFF. DNA of the CDR3: TGTGCCAGTAGTAACAGGGGGATTATGGGGAGCACTGAAGCTTTCTTT.